This TCR beta chain was recorded in a study of shared clonotypes between healthy human individuals. Only in-frame clones appear in the TCRdb table, and some are missing; sequencing was by immunoSEQ multiplex PCR. This sample has around 700,000 clones, with approximately 79% found just once. Naive CD45RA+ and memory CD45RA-negative subsets were split from CD4+ cells. This clonotype was obtained from a woman aged 25 to 39 in good health. Sequencing used memory CD4+ T cells sorted from blood. Subset in this sample: CD45RA-negative fraction.

The CDR3 region is CASSQSASGRLGSYEQYF. The CDR3, as DNA: TGTGCCAGCAGCCAATCGGCTAGCGGGAGGTTGGGCTCCTACGAGCAGTACTTC. V usage is TRBV16 and J usage is TRBJ2-7, with 11 positions matching TRBD2. V lost 0 bases, J lost 0 bases, and 7 bases stayed unmatched. The CDR3 covers 18 residues. Germline V gives CDR1 KGHSY, CDR2 FQNENV.